This T cell receptor beta chain was documented in a study of blood T cell repertoires in COVID-19. Germline values: CDR1 SGHTA, CDR2 FQGNSA. The V and J ends lost 1 base and 2 bases respectively, with 12 bases between them. This CDR3 has 15 residues. The table came from immunoSEQ multiplex PCR; TCRdb's copy has only in-frame clones and leaves some out. The sample holds fewer than 250,000 clones, 80% to 90% seen once. This clone was seen just once. V and J are TRBV7-2 and TRBJ2-7, with D perhaps TRBD1 (6 bases). This clonotype was sampled from a woman in her twenties or thirties with acute COVID-19. Source material: PBMCs or T cells enriched from blood (not recorded which). This CDR3 is CASSLVWDKTYEQYF. For the CDR3, the DNA is TGTGCCAGCAGCTTAGTCTGGGACAAGACCTACGAGCAGTACTTC.